The 2 T cell receptor beta chains below come from one sample, sequenced in a study of blood T cell repertoires in COVID-19. Measured with immunoSEQ multiplex PCR; TCRdb has only the in-frame clones, and not every one. The data hold 300,000 or so clones, with more than 75% observed a single time. The sequenced sample consisted of PBMCs or T cells enriched from blood (not recorded which). Receptors originate from a woman in her twenties or thirties who had recovered from COVID-19.

CDR3 loop: CASSEWDRGNQPQHF. CDR3 bases: TGTGCCAGCAGTGAGTGGGACAGAGGCAATCAGCCCCAGCATTTT. The V call is TRBV28, the J call TRBJ1-5, with 7 positions matching TRBD1. Germline V lookup: CDR1 MDHEN, CDR2 SYDVKM. V was pared by 5 bases and J by 2 bases, with 6 bases of the junction left unmatched. The CDR3 has 15 amino acids.

The chain employs TRBV3-1 (or the pseudogene TRBV3-2) and TRBJ2-7; D might be TRBD1 (6 bases). The CDR3 totals 15 residues. CDR1 LGHDT and CDR2 YNNKEL come from the germline V gene (reference sequence). V gave up 3 bases and J gave up 0 bases, with 12 bases separating them. The CDR3 DNA follows: TGTGCCAGCAGCCAGACAGGCTATCCCTCCTACGAGCAGTACTTC. Residues: CASSQTGYPSYEQYF.